The clone carrying this TCR beta chain was seen a handful of times. Clones were read by immunoSEQ multiplex PCR, and TCRdb kept only the in-frame ones, dropping some. The sample gives roughly 48,000 clones, approximately 85% of which show up once; around 1.2% is in the top ten. This entry is derived from a study of T cell changes during pregnancy in multiple sclerosis. With 6 bases clipped from V and 7 bases from J, the junction kept 6 bases outside the gene matches. Germline V lookup: CDR1 SNHLY, CDR2 FYNNEI. The CDR3 length is 13 residues. The chain employs TRBV2 and TRBJ1-1; TRBD1 matches at 9 bases. Sequenced material: CD4+ T cells from peripheral blood mononuclear cells, taken in the second trimester of pregnancy. The sequence was collected from a female donor with multiple sclerosis, enrolled in a pregnancy study. The CDR3 DNA sequence: TGTGCCAGCAGACAGGGGGCCTCGGGTGAAGCTTTCTTT. It codes for CASRQGASGEAFF.